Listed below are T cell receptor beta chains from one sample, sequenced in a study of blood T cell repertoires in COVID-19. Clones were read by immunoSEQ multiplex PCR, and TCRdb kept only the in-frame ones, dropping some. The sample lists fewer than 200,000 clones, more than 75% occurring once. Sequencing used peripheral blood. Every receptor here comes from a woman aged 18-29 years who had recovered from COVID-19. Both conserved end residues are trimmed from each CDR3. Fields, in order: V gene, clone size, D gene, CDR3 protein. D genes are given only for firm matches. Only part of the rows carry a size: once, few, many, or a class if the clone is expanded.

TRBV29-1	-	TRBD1	SVITGGETQY
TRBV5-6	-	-	ASSNRDNEQF
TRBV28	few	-	ASSSGSGYT
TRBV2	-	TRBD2	ASRGLAGVNEQF
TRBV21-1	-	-	ASSKSAGGNTEAF
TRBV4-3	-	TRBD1	ASSQGVQGAYTGELF
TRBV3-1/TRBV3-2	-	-	ASSRKLEERFTDTQY
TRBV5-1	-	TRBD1	ASSTDRAPYEQY
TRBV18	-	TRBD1	ASSPWTGRTEAF
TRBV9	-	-	ASSVEGRQYNEQF
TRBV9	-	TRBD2	ASSTRAGGQETQY
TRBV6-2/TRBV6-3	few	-	ASSLHSAGELF
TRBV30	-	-	AWKLERFTDTQY
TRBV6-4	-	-	ASSRAPGDEQY
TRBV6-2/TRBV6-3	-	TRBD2	ASSRTSEGDNEQF
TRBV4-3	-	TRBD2	ASSQGTSGRETQY
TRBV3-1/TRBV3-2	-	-	ASPPQGSTDTQY
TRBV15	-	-	ATSRDRGRGFEQY
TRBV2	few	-	ASSDRAYTGELF
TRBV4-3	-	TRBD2	ASSRGLAGVYNEQF
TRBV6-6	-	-	ASRLSYGYT
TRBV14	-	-	ASSQVLNSPLH
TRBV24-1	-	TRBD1	ATSDSPGQGTDTQY
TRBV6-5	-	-	ARTGVGNTGELF
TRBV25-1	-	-	ASSEFRENEKLF
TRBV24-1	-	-	ATSDLRLDYGYT
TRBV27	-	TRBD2	ASSPLRGPSGRSFEQF
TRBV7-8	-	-	ASSLNRVNEQF
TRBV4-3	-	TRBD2	ASSQDWTSDLYNEQF
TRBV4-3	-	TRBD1	ASSQEPRQGAYYGYT
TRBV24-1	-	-	ATSTQTPRGELF
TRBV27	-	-	ASSLSLNQPQH
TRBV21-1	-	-	ASSNPIPGLAGSTSTDTQY
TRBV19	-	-	ASSIGGGNGYT
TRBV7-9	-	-	ASSSTFPGELF
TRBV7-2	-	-	ASSWGGSRNQPQH
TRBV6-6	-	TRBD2	ASSSPLTSGGAGTGELF
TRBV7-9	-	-	ASSLKQDVAF
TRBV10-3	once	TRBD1	AISEPGTGQHYNEQF
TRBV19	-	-	ASSIDGVTEKLF
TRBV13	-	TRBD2	ASSSDPGLAGGQETQY
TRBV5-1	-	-	ASSLGQVNYGYT
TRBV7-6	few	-	ASSLAPAGHHYEQY